The 15 T cell receptor beta chains given below trace back to one sample, sequenced in a study of T cells in Graves' hyperthyroidism and ophthalmopathy. Amplified TCR beta CDR3 regions came from RNA transcripts. In the first-round RT-PCR of the TCR CDR3, the HTBI primer set was used. TCRdb used MiXCR to reprocess the multiplex PCR reads, holding one entry per CDR3 protein. The data show hundreds of thousands of distinct CDR3 sequences, just under 45% seen once. Sequencing input: peripheral blood or thyroid tissue (not recorded which). All receptors derive from an adult man with Graves' disease, either hyperthyroidism or ophthalmopathy (not recorded which).

In its sample, this clonotype was seen a few times. One end of the junction is discordant with germline, which a read error may explain. CDR3 DNA: TGTGCCAGCAGCTTAGATCCGTCTAGCGGGAGGGCCCTTATCTTC. Its protein product is CASSLDPSSGRALIF. The chain joins TRBV7-3 to TRBJ2-7; 12 nucleotides match TRBD2. This CDR3 spans 15 amino acids. Germline CDR1 is SGHTA and CDR2 is FQGTGA.

This clonotype was counted ten times or more. The chain recombines TRBV2 with TRBJ1-6; weak D call: TRBD1 (5 bases). CDR3 length: 13 residues. The germline CDR1 and CDR2 sequences are SNHLY and FYNNEI. V dropped 7 bases and J dropped 9 bases, with 13 bases sitting between them. CDR3 residues: CASKRDGASPLHF. The DNA for the CDR3 is TGTGCCAGCAAAAGGGACGGCGCTTCACCCCTCCACTTT.

This clonotype has ten or more counts. This chain joins TRBV2 and TRBJ1-5; D gene ambiguous. Trimming shortened V by 1 base and J by 6 bases, and 7 bases separated the two germline ends. The CDR3 consists of 13 residues. From germline, CDR1 is SNHLY and CDR2 FYNNEI. CDR3 nucleotides: TGTGCCAGCAGTGAAGGCAGCCTTCAGCCCCAGCATTTT. It yields the protein CASSEGSLQPQHF.

The J gene is TRBJ1-5, the V gene TRBV5-1; 7 positions match TRBD1. V lost 4 bases to trimming and J lost 0 bases; unmatched junction nucleotides: 4. This CDR3 is 15 amino acids long. Germline assignment: CDR1 SGHRS and CDR2 YFSETQ. The CDR3 coding sequence is TGCGCCAGCAGCCGGGACAGTGCTAGCAATCAGCCCCAGCATTTT. Protein: CASSRDSASNQPQHF. The variable domain in full, completed from reference TRBV5-1 and TRBJ1-5, reads KAGVTQTPRYLIKTRGQQVTLSCSPISGHRSVSWYQQTPGQGLQFLFEYFSETQRNKGNFPGRFSGRQFSNSRSEMNVSTLELGDSALYLCASSRDSASNQPQHFGDGTRLSIL.

The rearrangement links TRBV14 to TRBJ2-2; tentatively, D is TRBD2 (5 bases). Germline CDR1 reads SGHDN; CDR2 reads FVKESK. This CDR3 has 14 residues. Trimming cost V 5 bases and J 3 bases, with 10 bases left between them. The CDR3 DNA reads TGTGCCAGCAGCTTCTCGGACTACACCGGGGAGCTGTTTTTT. Protein product: CASSFSDYTGELFF.

This clonotype was seen many times. The chain couples TRBV15 to TRBJ2-5; 7 nucleotides line up with TRBD2. Germline V gives CDR1 LNHNV, CDR2 YYDKDF (reference sequence). The CDR3 is made up of 14 amino acids. The V and J ends lost 0 bases and 4 bases, in that order; junction bases with no gene match: 2. DNA for the CDR3: TGTGCCACCAGCAGAGACCGCGGGAGAGAGACCCAGTACTTC. It yields the protein CATSRDRGRETQYF. Supplemented by reference TRBV15 and TRBJ2-5, the full variable domain reads DAMVIQNPRYQVTQFGKPVTLSCSQTLNHNVMYWYQQKSSQAPKLLFHYYDKDFNNEADTPDNFQSRRPNTSFCFLDIRSPGLGDTAMYLCATSRDRGRETQYFGPGTRLLVL.

V and J are TRBV2 and TRBJ2-5; 9 nucleotides agree with TRBD1. The trim removed 2 bases at V and 2 bases at J, leaving 9 bases unmatched. The CDR3 totals 17 residues. Germline CDR1 is SNHLY and CDR2 is FYNNEI. CDR3 in DNA: TGTGCCAGCAGTGAACCGGGACAGGGAAACCCTCAAGAGACCCAGTACTTC. Protein product: CASSEPGQGNPQETQYF.

This clonotype was recorded a few times. One base away lies a much larger clone, so this may be a sequencing read error. The rearrangement joins TRBV7-9 to TRBJ1-1, with D unresolved. This CDR3 comprises 13 residues. Germline CDR1 reads SEHNR; CDR2 reads FQNEAQ (reference sequence). Trimming shortened V by 1 base and J by 5 bases, and 8 bases separated the two germline ends. The CDR3 region has the DNA TGTGCCAGCAGCTTAGGGAGGGAAACTGAAGCTTTCTTT. This gives the protein CASSLGRETEAFF.

With respect to this clonotype: This may arise from a read error, as a much more abundant clone is one base away. The rearrangement joins TRBV2 to TRBJ1-1; no firm D call. Germline assignment: CDR1 SNHLY and CDR2 FYNNEI. The CDR3 consists of 16 residues. The CDR3 spells CVSSEWAGSLGTEAFF. The DNA of the CDR3 is TGTGTCAGCAGTGAATGGGCAGGTTCGTTGGGCACTGAAGCTTTCTTT.

As regards this clonotype: The junction does not match germline at one end; this may be a read error. This rearrangement joins TRBV7-8 to TRBJ1-2; no clear D. The V gene's germline CDR1 is SGHVS and CDR2 FQNEAQ. The CDR3 totals 12 residues. The CDR3 region has the DNA TGTGCCAGCAGCTTAGCAGGTTATGGCCACACCTTC. Encoded protein: CASSLAGYGHTF.

This rearrangement joins TRBV11-3 to TRBJ2-7, with a weak D call TRBD1 (6 bases). Germline-derived CDR1 and CDR2 are SGHNT and YENEEA. The ends were cut back, 6 bases at V and 5 bases at J, with 20 bases in the middle. The CDR3 is 15 amino acids. CDR3 region: CASSSSSQGKHEQYF. The DNA of the CDR3 is TGTGCCAGCAGTTCCTCGAGCCAGGGGAAACACGAGCAGTACTTC. The full variable domain, its missing parts supplied by reference TRBV11-3 and TRBJ2-7, is EAGVVQSPRYKIIEKKQPVAFWCNPISGHNTLYWYLQNLGQGPELLIRYENEEAVDDSQLPKDRFSAERLKGVDSTLKIQPAELGDSAVYLCASSSSSQGKHEQYFGPGTRLTVT.

This clonotype was detected many times. V usage is TRBV10-3 and J usage is TRBJ1-5; 7 positions match TRBD1. Germline V gene data show CDR1 as ENHRY and CDR2 as SYGVKD. The CDR3 has 14 amino acids. V lost 6 bases to trimming and J lost 6 bases; unmatched junction nucleotides: 8. Written as DNA, the CDR3 is TGTGCCATCAGCAGGGGGGATGTGGGTCAGCCCCAGCATTTT. Translation gives CAISRGDVGQPQHF.

At least ten counts were recorded for this clonotype. The chain couples TRBV15 to TRBJ1-1; D unresolved. The CDR3 sequence is 13 residues long. V gave up 1 base and J gave up 1 base, with 4 bases separating them. Germline loops: CDR1 LNHNV, CDR2 YYDKDF (reference sequence). CDR3 nucleotides: TGTGCCACCAGCAGAGGCTCGAACACTGAAGCTTTCTTT. Its translation: CATSRGSNTEAFF.

This clonotype was seen a few times. The chain combines TRBV7-8 with TRBJ1-5; TRBD1 aligns across 8 bases. J was trimmed by 0 bases and V by 6 bases; bases with no gene match: 7. The CDR3 runs to 16 residues. CDR1 is SGHVS, CDR2 FQNEAQ, per germline. The CDR3 nucleotides are TGTGCCAGCAGTGATTTGACAGGGGTTAGCAATCAGCCCCAGCATTTT. It translates to CASSDLTGVSNQPQHF.

This chain links TRBV10-3 with TRBJ2-2; D is unclear. Trimming left V 8 bases short and J 6 bases short, with 7 bases between. The CDR3 has 11 amino acids. Germline V gives CDR1 ENHRY, CDR2 SYGVKD. CDR3 sequence reads: CAILGAGELFF. DNA of the CDR3: TGTGCCATCCTTGGTGCCGGGGAGCTGTTTTTT.